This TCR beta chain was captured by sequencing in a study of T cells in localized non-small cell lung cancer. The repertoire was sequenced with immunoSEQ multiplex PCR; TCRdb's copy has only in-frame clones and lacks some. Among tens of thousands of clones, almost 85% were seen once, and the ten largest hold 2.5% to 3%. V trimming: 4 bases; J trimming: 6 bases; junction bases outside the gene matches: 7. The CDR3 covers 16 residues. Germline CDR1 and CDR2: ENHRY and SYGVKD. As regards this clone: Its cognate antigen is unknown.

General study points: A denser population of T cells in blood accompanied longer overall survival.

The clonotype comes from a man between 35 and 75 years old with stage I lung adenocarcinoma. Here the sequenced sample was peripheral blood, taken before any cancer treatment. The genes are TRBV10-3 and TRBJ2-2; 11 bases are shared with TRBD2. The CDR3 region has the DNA TGTGCCATCAGTGGGCTGCTTAGCGGGGGGGCCGGGGAGCTGTTTTTT. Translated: CAISGLLSGGAGELFF.